The clone carrying this T cell receptor beta chain has only a few counts. Its antigen remains unidentified. This sample is drawn from a study of cytomegalovirus exposure and HLA in healthy donors. Overall study findings and caveats: There were reportedly fewer N-insertions in an Asian-associated ancestry cluster than the roughly 680-donor mean, in a later analysis. A link between a missense DCLRE1C variant and TCR beta V- and J-gene trimming emerged from a later analysis. Cytomegalovirus-associated TCR beta chains were listed, numbering 164.

Trimming removed 7 bases from V and 0 bases from J, with 6 bases in between. Germline assignment: CDR1 SNHLY and CDR2 FYNNEI. This CDR3 contains 12 residues. PCR primers comprised 60 Vbeta and 13 Jbeta primers. This table comes from immunoSEQ multiplex PCR, and its TCRdb copy is limited to in-frame clones, with some not included. The sample records some 180,000 clones, 9.5% to 15% being singletons. The V gene is TRBV2, the J gene TRBJ1-1; D remains unclear. The sequenced sample was PBMCs. The TCR was taken from a man aged 45-60 years in good health and CMV-seropositive. CDR3 DNA sequence: TGTGCCAGCAACCAGATGAACACTGAAGCTTTCTTT. Translation: CASNQMNTEAFF.